This TCR beta chain was found in a study of blood T cell repertoires in COVID-19. Here immunoSEQ multiplex PCR was the method, and the copy in TCRdb shows in-frame clones only, minus some. Of 150,000 or so clones listed, about 80% are singletons. Losses at the gene ends were 5 bases for V and 4 bases for J; bases not matched to a gene: 3. This CDR3 spans 16 amino acids. Germline lookup yields CDR1 MNHEY and CDR2 SVGEGT. Sequencing was carried out using PBMCs or T cells enriched from blood (not recorded which). The receptor was isolated from a man aged 50 or older who had recovered from COVID-19. This rearrangement joins TRBV6-2 or TRBV6-3 to TRBJ2-2; 14 bases fit TRBD2. The CDR3 loop is CASSGLAGGITGELFF. In nucleotides, the CDR3 is TGTGCCAGCAGTGGACTAGCGGGGGGTATCACCGGGGAGCTGTTTTTT.